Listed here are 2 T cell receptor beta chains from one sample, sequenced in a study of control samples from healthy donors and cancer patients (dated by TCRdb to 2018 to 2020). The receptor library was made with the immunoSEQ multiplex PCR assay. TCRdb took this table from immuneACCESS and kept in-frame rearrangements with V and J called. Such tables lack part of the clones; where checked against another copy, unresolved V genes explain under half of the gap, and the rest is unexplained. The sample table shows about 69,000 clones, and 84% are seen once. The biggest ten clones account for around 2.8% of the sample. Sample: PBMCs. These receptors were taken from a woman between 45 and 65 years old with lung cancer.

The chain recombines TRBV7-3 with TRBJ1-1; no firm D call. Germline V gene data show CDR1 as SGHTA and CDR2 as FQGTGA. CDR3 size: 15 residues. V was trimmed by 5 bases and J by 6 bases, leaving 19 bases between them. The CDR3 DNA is TGTGCCAGCAGCCCAGGTAGGAACACTGGGGCTGAAGCTTTCTTT. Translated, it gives CASSPGRNTGAEAFF.

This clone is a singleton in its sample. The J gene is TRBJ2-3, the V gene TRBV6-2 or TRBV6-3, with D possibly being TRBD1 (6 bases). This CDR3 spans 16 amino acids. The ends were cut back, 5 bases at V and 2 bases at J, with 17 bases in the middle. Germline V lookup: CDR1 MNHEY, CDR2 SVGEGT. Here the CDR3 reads CASSNPWGHHTDTQYF. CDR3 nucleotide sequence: TGTGCCAGCAGTAACCCTTGGGGGCATCACACAGATACGCAGTATTTT.